This T cell receptor beta chain was sequenced in a study of cytomegalovirus exposure and HLA in healthy donors. About the research overall: The same platform was used for the approximately 120 validation repertoires as for the approximately 730 first-cohort repertoires, as reported in a later analysis. The study's findings and limits: The listing of 160 or so TCR beta chains classed them as cytomegalovirus-associated.

Generated by immunoSEQ multiplex PCR, the TCRdb table keeps only in-frame clones and is missing some. The table has approximately 150,000 clones, roughly 89% seen once; the top ten hold more than 2.5%. A remark on this clone: Its specificity is unknown.

This sequence was found in a woman under 30 in good health and CMV-seropositive. The sequenced sample was PBMCs.

The CDR3 loop is CASSQEQSYNEQFF. The CDR3 DNA reads TGCGCCAGCAGCCAAGAACAGTCCTACAATGAGCAGTTCTTC. V usage is TRBV4-1 and J usage is TRBJ2-1, with D hard to call. Germline V lookup: CDR1 MGHRA, CDR2 YSYEKL. This CDR3 comprises 14 residues. Trimming took off 0 bases at V and 1 base at J, with 4 bases between the two ends.